This TCR beta chain emerged from a study of blood T cells in healthy people across ages. Healthy Caucasians from Russia aged roughly 6 to 95 served as donors. This clonotype was picked up a small number of times. The CDR3 spans 14 residues. Germline lookup yields CDR1 MNHEY and CDR2 SMNVEV (reference sequence). Trimming pared 8 bases from V and 6 bases from J, leaving 17 bases between. Alongside a J-beta primer mix, a sample-barcoded 5' primer served in a second PCR lasting roughly 6 to 11 cycles. Each cDNA molecule carried a tag from a template-switch adaptor that contained 12 random nucleotides. Per sample, CDR3-containing paired-end reads numbered at least 2.5 million. TCRdb re-called the 5' RACE reads through MiXCR, storing one row per CDR3 protein. The sample consists of approximately 680,000 distinct CDR3 sequences, roughly 32% of them appearing once.

This clonotype was sampled from a woman of 80 years or more in good health. The sequenced material came from blood. The chain employs TRBV27 and TRBJ1-5, with D possibly matching TRBD1 (6 bases). The DNA for the CDR3 is TGTGCCAGCGGCGGGACACCGAGAGGTCAGCCCCAGCATTTT. This encodes CASGGTPRGQPQHF.